The present TCR beta chain was sequenced within a study of T cell responses to AZD1222 COVID-19 vaccine. Only in-frame clones appear in the TCRdb table, and some are missing; sequencing was by immunoSEQ multiplex PCR. The sample carries 110,000 or so clones, about 87% recorded once. Trimming left V 1 base short and J 3 bases short, with 13 bases between. Germline CDR1 and CDR2: MNHNS and SASEGT. This CDR3 comprises 16 residues. The clonotype was recovered from an adult who received the AZD1222 COVID-19 vaccine. The sequencing here drew on peripheral blood, taken 28 days after the second AZD1222 dose. The V call is TRBV6-1, the J call TRBJ2-1, with D perhaps TRBD1 or TRBD2 (6 bases each). This CDR3 is CASSEENGGFYNEQFF. DNA of the CDR3: TGTGCCAGCAGTGAAGAGAACGGGGGCTTCTACAATGAGCAGTTCTTC.